This T cell receptor beta chain was documented in a study of CD4 and CD8 cells across lung adenocarcinoma regions. TCRdb fed the PCR reads into MiXCR, producing one record per CDR3 protein. Counted here are approximately 17,000 distinct CDR3 sequences, 46% occurring once; the ten biggest clones make up roughly 18%. Samples came from patients with localized non-small cell lung adenocarcinoma. There are 14 residues in the CDR3. Per the germline V gene, CDR1 is MNHEY and CDR2 is SVGAGI. This clonotype is medium-sized. This chain links TRBV6-5 with TRBJ2-5, with 8 bases aligning to TRBD1. The J call may be in error: the DNA end matches TRBJ2-7 better. Sequenced sample: CD4+ T cells from the margin of a lung tumor. This receptor was taken from a male donor with lung adenocarcinoma. The CD4 and CD8 labels of this study may be unreliable. The CDR3 region is CASRADRATYEQYF. The CDR3 DNA reads as TGTGCCAGCAGGGCGGACAGGGCTACCTACGAGCAGTACTTC.